These 17 T cell receptor beta chains were sequenced from one sample in a study of a mutant IDH1 vaccine in newly diagnosed glioma. Time point of the sample: baseline, week 1 (first vaccination visit). Treatment here: pre-vaccination baseline after standard-of-care therapy. Generated by immunoSEQ multiplex PCR, the TCRdb table keeps only in-frame clones and is missing some. The sample carries nearly 50,000 clones, 70% to 90% recorded once. The sequences come from PBMCs, collected from a glioma patient treated with radiotherapy, temozolomide or both. The receptor set was obtained from a man aged 40-55 years with glioma.

J is TRBJ2-2 and V is TRBV27, with D possibly being TRBD1 or TRBD2 (5 bases each). Germline CDR1 reads MNHEY; CDR2 reads SMNVEV (reference sequence). This CDR3 is 17 amino acids long. V lost 5 bases and J lost 0, with 16 bases in between. The CDR3 region has the DNA TGTGCCAGCAGTCAACTCCTCCGGGACGCGAACACCGGGGAGCTGTTTTTT. Protein sequence: CASSQLLRDANTGELFF.

The rearrangement joins TRBV7-9 to TRBJ1-4; D call uncertain. V was pared by 3 bases and J by 6 bases, with 11 bases between. This CDR3 is built from 14 residues. The germline V gene has CDR1 SEHNR and CDR2 FQNEAQ (reference sequence). CDR3 DNA: TGTGCCAGCAGCTTCTATGGTTACGATGAAAAACTGTTTTTT. This codes for CASSFYGYDEKLFF.

The J gene is TRBJ1-5, the V gene TRBV6-1, with 11 bases fitting TRBD1. V was clipped by 5 bases and J by 7 bases; unmatched bases: 7. This CDR3 region has 15 residues. CDR1 is MNHNS and CDR2 is SASEGT in the germline V gene. The CDR3 region is CASSPGTGGRQPQHF. The DNA for the CDR3 is TGTGCCAGCAGTCCCGGGACAGGGGGTAGGCAGCCCCAGCATTTT.

The chain uses TRBV5-6 and TRBJ1-2; D perhaps matches TRBD1 (5 bases). V was trimmed by 0 bases and J by 0 bases, leaving 12 bases between them. This CDR3 has 16 amino acids. Germline V CDR1 and CDR2: SGHDT, YYEEEE. The DNA for the CDR3 is TGTGCCAGCAGCTTGGCCGGGTGGGGCCCTAACTATGGCTACACCTTC. Its protein product is CASSLAGWGPNYGYTF.

The chain has TRBV19 and TRBJ2-5; TRBD2 agrees at 13 bases. J gave up 2 bases and V 0 bases, and 9 bases lay outside the gene matches. Germline CDR1 reads LNHDA; CDR2 reads SQIVND (reference sequence). The CDR3 length is 19 residues. This CDR3 reads CASSIDSRGLAGPQETQYF. The CDR3 DNA reads as TGTGCCAGTAGTATAGATTCCAGGGGACTAGCGGGACCACAAGAGACCCAGTACTTC.

The chain combines TRBV5-6 with TRBJ2-4, with D possibly called TRBD1 or TRBD2 (6 bases each). With 0 bases removed from V and 0 bases from J, the gap between germline ends came to 16 bases. Germline loops: CDR1 SGHDT, CDR2 YYEEEE. The CDR3 runs to 18 residues. CDR3 nucleotides: TGTGCCAGCAGCTTGGAAGTGTTAGGGGGGCTAGCCAAAAACATTCAGTACTTC. Protein product: CASSLEVLGGLAKNIQYF. Complete variable domain (other parts from reference TRBV5-6 and TRBJ2-4): DAGVTQSPTHLIKTRGQQVTLRCSPKSGHDTVSWYQQALGQGPQFIFQYYEEEERQRGNFPDRFSGHQFPNYSSELNVNALLLGDSALYLCASSLEVLGGLAKNIQYFGAGTRLSVL.

The chain combines TRBV15 with TRBJ2-3, with TRBD2 as a possible D gene (6 bases). The CDR3 is 12 amino acids. V lost 3 bases to trimming and J lost 8 bases, with 9 bases between them. Germline values: CDR1 LNHNV, CDR2 YYDKDF (reference sequence). The CDR3 DNA is TGTGCCACCAGCAGTCGGGAGAGTACGCAGTATTTT. Protein: CATSSRESTQYF.

This clone was counted once. V usage is TRBV27 and J usage is TRBJ2-7; TRBD2 agrees at 12 bases. Germline CDR1 and CDR2: MNHEY and SMNVEV (reference sequence). There are 18 residues in the CDR3. Trimming at V came to 5 bases and at J to 2 bases, leaving 13 bases not matched to a gene. The CDR3 loop reads CASSPRLAGGFSAYEQYF. CDR3 nucleotide sequence: TGTGCCAGCAGTCCCCGGCTAGCGGGAGGGTTCAGCGCCTACGAGCAGTACTTC.

The chain couples TRBV7-6 to TRBJ2-7; TRBD2 matches 7 bases. This CDR3 has 14 amino acids. CDR1 and CDR2 from the germline V gene are SGHVS and FNYEAQ. With V trimmed by 0 bases and J by 4 bases, 3 bases remained unmatched. The CDR3: CASSLAPSGYEQYF. In DNA, the CDR3 is TGTGCCAGCAGCTTAGCGCCTAGCGGATACGAGCAGTACTTC.

The chain carries TRBV10-3 and TRBJ2-7; TRBD2 is a possible D gene (6 bases). This CDR3 has 16 residues. V lost 8 bases, J lost 3 bases, and 23 bases lay in between. Germline values: CDR1 ENHRY, CDR2 SYGVKD. The CDR3 sequence is CAISGGSTKAGYEQYF. The CDR3 DNA reads as TGTGCCATCTCGGGTGGCTCAACAAAAGCGGGCTACGAGCAGTACTTC.

The chain uses TRBV4-1 and TRBJ2-7; TRBD2 aligns across 7 bases. Germline values: CDR1 MGHRA, CDR2 YSYEKL. The V gene end was trimmed by 3 bases and the J gene end by 0 bases; junction bases not matched to a gene: 8. The CDR3 length is 16 residues. The CDR3 bases are TGCGCCAGCAGCCAGACGTCTTGGACTAGCTCCTACGAGCAGTACTTC. This encodes CASSQTSWTSSYEQYF.

A few counts support this clone. The chain links TRBV5-6 to TRBJ2-1; no definite D call. Germline CDR1 SGHDT, CDR2 YYEEEE. V gave up 3 bases and J gave up 8 bases, with 15 bases separating them. The CDR3 consists of 14 residues. The CDR3 region is CASSSSNERYEQFF. CDR3 sequence (DNA): TGTGCCAGCAGCTCCAGTAACGAAAGGTATGAGCAGTTCTTC. The full variable domain, in which reference TRBV5-6 and TRBJ2-1 provide the parts outside the CDR3, is DAGVTQSPTHLIKTRGQQVTLRCSPKSGHDTVSWYQQALGQGPQFIFQYYEEEERQRGNFPDRFSGHQFPNYSSELNVNALLLGDSALYLCASSSSNERYEQFFGPGTRLTVL.

The CDR3 protein is CASSLAPEGPDTQYF. The CDR3 region has the DNA TGCGCCAGCAGCTTGGCCCCGGAGGGCCCAGATACGCAGTATTTT. The rearrangement uses TRBV5-1 and TRBJ2-3; the D gene is possibly TRBD2 (6 bases). Germline V gives CDR1 SGHRS, CDR2 YFSETQ. The CDR3 is 15 residues long. The ends were cut back, 0 bases at V and 4 bases at J, with 12 bases in the middle.

Comment on this clone: Relative to the germline gene, one junction end is altered; a read error may explain this. The chain carries TRBV11-1 and TRBJ2-5; 12 nucleotides line up with TRBD2. The CDR3 sequence is 13 residues long. In germline, CDR1 is SGHAT, CDR2 FQDESV (reference sequence). DNA of the CDR3: TGTGCCAGCAGCCTAGCGGGAGGGACTATCAAGTACTTC. The encoded protein is CASSLAGGTIKYF.

V usage is TRBV5-3 and J usage is TRBJ2-7, with D possibly called TRBD1 or TRBD2 (5 bases each). Being an ORF, TRBV5-3 has a function that is uncertain. V was pared by 4 bases and J by 0 bases, with 14 bases between. CDR3 size: 15 residues. This chain's CDR3 is CARSLGRPSSYEQYF. The CDR3 DNA reads TGTGCCAGAAGCCTGGGACGCCCCAGCTCCTACGAGCAGTACTTC.

This sequence joins TRBV9 and TRBJ1-1; D perhaps matches TRBD1 (6 bases). V shed 2 bases and J shed 3 bases, with 14 bases lying between them. This CDR3 comprises 15 residues. The germline gives CDR1 SGDLS, CDR2 YYNGEE. Here the CDR3 reads CASSVGARGDTEAFF. The CDR3 DNA sequence: TGTGCCAGCAGCGTGGGGGCGAGGGGGGACACTGAAGCTTTCTTT.

The genes are TRBV25-1 and TRBJ2-6; the D is unclear. V gave up 3 bases and J gave up 4 bases, with 4 bases separating them. Per germline, CDR1 MGHDK and CDR2 SYGVNS. The CDR3 has 13 residues. The DNA of the CDR3 is TGTGCCAGCAGTGATCCCGGGGCCAACGTCCTGACTTTC. Translated, it gives CASSDPGANVLTF. The full variable domain, its missing parts supplied by reference TRBV25-1 and TRBJ2-6, is EADIYQTPRYLVIGTGKKITLECSQTMGHDKMYWYQQDPGMELHLIHYSYGVNSTEKGDLSSESTVSRIRTEHFPLTLESARPSHTSQYLCASSDPGANVLTFGAGSRLTVL.